A selection of T cell receptor beta chains follows, all from one sample in a study of blood T cells in healthy people across ages. MiXCR, applied by TCRdb to the 5' RACE reads, yields one record per CDR3 protein. The data hold around 900,000 distinct CDR3 sequences, with about 30% observed a single time. The source material was blood. The source is an elderly woman in good health. CDR3s include the opening cysteine and the closing phenylalanine or tryptophan. Each record gives: J gene, D gene, V gene, clone size, CDR3 protein, CDR3 DNA. A D gene is named only where the DNA matches it firmly. A row's size may be missing; if present it is once, few, many or a size class.

j_call: TRBJ1-4; d_call: -; v_call: TRBV12-3/TRBV12-4; clone_size: many; cdr3_aa: CASRGSLLGQPLFF; cdr3_nt: TGTGCCAGCCGGGGATCCTTGCTGGGCCAGCCACTGTTTTTT
j_call: TRBJ2-1; d_call: -; v_call: TRBV6-2/TRBV6-3; clone_size: many; cdr3_aa: CASSYLGYNEQFF; cdr3_nt: TGTGCCAGCAGTTATTTAGGTTACAATGAGCAGTTCTTC
j_call: TRBJ1-6; d_call: -; v_call: TRBV20-1; clone_size: few; cdr3_aa: CSASTGFYNSPLHF; cdr3_nt: TGCAGTGCTAGTACAGGGTTTTATAATTCACCCCTCCACTTT
j_call: TRBJ2-4; d_call: -; v_call: TRBV10-3; clone_size: many; cdr3_aa: CAISEGGTAKNIQYF; cdr3_nt: TGTGCCATCAGTGAGGGAGGCACAGCCAAAAACATTCAGTACTTC
j_call: TRBJ2-2; d_call: -; v_call: TRBV3-1; clone_size: -; cdr3_aa: CASSYRTVNTGELFF; cdr3_nt: TGTGCCAGCAGCTACAGGACGGTGAACACCGGGGAGCTGTTTTTT
j_call: TRBJ1-1; d_call: -; v_call: TRBV12-3/TRBV12-4; clone_size: few; cdr3_aa: CASSLEGSWSEAFF; cdr3_nt: TGTGCCAGCAGTTTAGAGGGCAGTTGGTCTGAAGCTTTCTTT
j_call: TRBJ2-3; d_call: TRBD1; v_call: TRBV2; clone_size: many; cdr3_aa: CASNQLRTGDTQYF; cdr3_nt: TGTGCCAGCAATCAACTCCGGACAGGGGACACGCAGTATTTT
j_call: TRBJ2-1; d_call: TRBD1; v_call: TRBV12-3/TRBV12-4; clone_size: -; cdr3_aa: CASSRTGGVSYNEQFF; cdr3_nt: TGTGCCAGCAGCCGGACAGGGGGCGTCTCCTACAATGAGCAGTTCTTC
j_call: TRBJ1-4; d_call: -; v_call: TRBV4-2; clone_size: -; cdr3_aa: CASSRQSISNEKLFF; cdr3_nt: TGTGCCAGCAGCCGACAGTCTATCTCTAATGAAAAACTGTTTTTT
j_call: TRBJ2-7; d_call: -; v_call: TRBV11-1; clone_size: -; cdr3_aa: CASSSRGGTTRSEQYF; cdr3_nt: TGTGCCAGCAGCTCAAGAGGAGGTACCACGAGGAGCGAGCAGTACTTC
j_call: TRBJ1-4; d_call: TRBD1; v_call: TRBV29-1; clone_size: few; cdr3_aa: CSVDAGGVANEKLFF; cdr3_nt: TGCAGCGTGGACGCAGGGGGCGTAGCTAATGAAAAACTGTTTTTT
j_call: TRBJ1-6; d_call: TRBD1; v_call: TRBV20-1; clone_size: many; cdr3_aa: CSANQGGGSPLHF; cdr3_nt: TGCAGTGCAAATCAGGGGGGCGGCTCACCCCTCCACTTT
j_call: TRBJ1-1; d_call: -; v_call: TRBV7-2; clone_size: -; cdr3_aa: CASSLAEGAGTEAFF; cdr3_nt: TGTGCCAGCAGCTTAGCAGAGGGCGCGGGCACTGAAGCTTTCTTT
j_call: TRBJ2-4; d_call: TRBD1; v_call: TRBV6-5; clone_size: many; cdr3_aa: CASRRDSFRNIQYF; cdr3_nt: TGTGCCAGCAGGAGGGACAGTTTCCGTAACATTCAGTACTTC
j_call: TRBJ2-6; d_call: -; v_call: TRBV30; clone_size: -; cdr3_aa: CAWRIPTGANVLTF; cdr3_nt: TGTGCCTGGAGAATCCCGACTGGGGCCAACGTCCTGACTTTC